Below are 17 T cell receptor beta chains sequenced from a single sample in a study of synovial regulatory T cells in juvenile arthritis. The table came from immunoSEQ multiplex PCR; TCRdb's copy has only in-frame clones and leaves some out. The sample has 6,000 to 8,000 clones. Sequenced material: Treg cells from blood. As to subset: remaining (HLA-DR-negative) circulating blood Treg cells. Receptor source: a donor younger than 30 with juvenile idiopathic arthritis.

This chain connects TRBV5-1 to TRBJ2-1; TCRdb selects TRBD2, and the lack of DNA leaves this call unchecked. Germline CDR1 is SGHRS and CDR2 is YFSETQ. The CDR3 length is 17 residues. No DNA appears here. The CDR3 sequence is CASSFFGGHSSYNEQFF.

J is TRBJ1-3 and V is TRBV29-1. The CDR3 spans 15 residues. The DNA is unrecorded. Germline CDR1 reads SQVTM; CDR2 reads ANQGSEA. This CDR3 is CSVVVRSVSGNTIYF.

V and J are TRBV10-3 and TRBJ2-7; TCRdb returns TRBD2, unconfirmable since there is no DNA. Germline loops: CDR1 ENHRY, CDR2 SYGVKD. This CDR3 comprises 16 residues. Nucleotide data are not available. CDR3 amino acids: CAISDPGTSGSYEQYF.

The rearrangement uses TRBV18 and TRBJ1-2. In germline, CDR1 is KGHSH, CDR2 LQKENI. The CDR3 loop spans 14 amino acids. The entry carries no DNA sequence. The CDR3 region is CASSPPGGNYGYTF.

The chain couples TRBV2 to TRBJ2-5. CDR1 is SNHLY and CDR2 is FYNNEI in the germline V gene. The CDR3 contains 16 residues. Only the protein is available. The CDR3 here is CASSARRSSSSYEQYF.

The rearrangement joins TRBV2 to TRBJ2-7; the TRBD2 assignment by TCRdb is unverifiable without DNA. Germline loops: CDR1 SNHLY, CDR2 FYNNEI. The length of the CDR3 is 11 residues. The entry carries no DNA sequence. The CDR3 sequence is CASSAVNEQYF. The full variable domain, completed using reference TRBV2 and TRBJ2-7, is EPEVTQTPSHQVTQMGQEVILRCVPISNHLYFYWYRQILGQKVEFLVSFYNNEISEKSEIFDDQFSVERPDGSNFTLKIRSTKLEDSAMYFCASSAVNEQYFGPGTRLTVT.

The chain couples TRBV28 to TRBJ1-4; no DNA is available, so the TRBD1 call from TCRdb remains unchecked. The CDR3 loop spans 16 amino acids. There is no recorded DNA. Germline-derived CDR1 and CDR2 are MDHEN and SYDVKM. The CDR3 sequence: CASSFPLTGLNEKLFF.

The V call is TRBV7-2, the J call TRBJ2-7; without DNA, the TCRdb call of TRBD2 cannot be checked. CDR1 and CDR2 from the germline V gene are SGHTA and FQGNSA. The CDR3 length is 14 residues. No DNA is given. The CDR3 is CASSFPLLSYEQYF.

This CDR3 is CAISESLAFHNQPQHF. The chain combines TRBV10-3 with TRBJ1-5. CDR3 length: 16 residues. No DNA was logged. Germline CDR1 is ENHRY and CDR2 is SYGVKD.

This chain links TRBV19 with TRBJ2-7; lacking DNA, the TRBD2 call made by TCRdb goes unchecked. Germline values: CDR1 LNHDA, CDR2 SQIVND (reference sequence). This CDR3 has 14 residues. No DNA sequence was recorded. The CDR3 reads CASSPLAAVYEQYF.

The chain uses TRBV4-1 and TRBJ2-7; with no DNA, the TCRdb D assignment of TRBD1 cannot be verified. CDR3 size: 16 residues. Only the protein is available. Germline CDR1 and CDR2: MGHRA and YSYEKL. The CDR3 loop is CASSQGTGMGSYEQYF.

The chain couples TRBV18 to TRBJ1-2; TCRdb's D gene call, TRBD1, goes unchecked for lack of DNA. This CDR3 has 13 residues. This entry has no DNA. The germline gives CDR1 KGHSH, CDR2 LQKENI. The CDR3 protein is CASSAGGKVGYTF.

V and J are TRBV25-1 and TRBJ2-7; as DNA is missing, the TRBD1 call by TCRdb cannot be tested. The V gene's germline CDR1 is MGHDK and CDR2 SYGVNS. This CDR3 has 14 amino acids. No DNA is listed. CDR3 amino acids: CASSTQTGSYEQYF.

V usage is TRBV29-1 and J usage is TRBJ2-1; the D call from TCRdb, TRBD2, cannot be confirmed without DNA. The CDR3 consists of 14 residues. Only the protein is available. The germline V gene encodes CDR1 SQVTM and CDR2 ANQGSEA. CDR3 sequence: CSYKSGSSYNEQFF.

By frequency, this clone registers medium-sized. The gene calls are TRBV6-6 and TRBJ1-5. Germline V gives CDR1 MNHNY, CDR2 SVGAGI (reference sequence). The CDR3 has 13 amino acids. A DNA sequence was not provided. The CDR3 sequence is CASSYSGTQPQHF.

V usage is TRBV19 and J usage is TRBJ2-7; the TCRdb D gene call, TRBD1, has no DNA to confirm it. This CDR3 spans 15 amino acids. The DNA is not on file. CDR1 and CDR2 from the germline V gene are LNHDA and SQIVND (reference sequence). The CDR3 region is CASSISGQALYEQYF.

J is TRBJ1-1 and V is TRBV20-1. Germline V lookup: CDR1 DFQATT, CDR2 SNEGSKA (reference sequence). The CDR3 contains 10 residues. The coding DNA is unavailable. The CDR3 sequence: CSARSTEAFF.